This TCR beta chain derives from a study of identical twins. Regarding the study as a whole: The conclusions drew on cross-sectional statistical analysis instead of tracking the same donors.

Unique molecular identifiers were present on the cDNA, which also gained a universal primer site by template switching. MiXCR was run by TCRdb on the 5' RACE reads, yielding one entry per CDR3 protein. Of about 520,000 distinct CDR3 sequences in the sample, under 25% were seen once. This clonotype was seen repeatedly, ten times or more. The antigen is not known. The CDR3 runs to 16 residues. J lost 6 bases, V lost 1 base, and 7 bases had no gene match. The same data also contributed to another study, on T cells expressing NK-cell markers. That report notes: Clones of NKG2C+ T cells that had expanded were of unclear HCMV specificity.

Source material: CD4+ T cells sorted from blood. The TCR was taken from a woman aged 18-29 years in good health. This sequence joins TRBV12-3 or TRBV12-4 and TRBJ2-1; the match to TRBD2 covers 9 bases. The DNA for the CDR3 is TGTGCCAGCAGTTTAGAGGTGTTGCGGGAGGGCAATGAGCAGTTCTTC. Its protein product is CASSLEVLREGNEQFF.